The 2 T cell receptor beta chains listed next were all sequenced from one sample in a study of cytomegalovirus exposure and HLA in healthy donors. PCR involved 60 Vbeta and 13 Jbeta primers. Clones were read by immunoSEQ multiplex PCR, and TCRdb kept only the in-frame ones, dropping some. The data contain 60,000 to 65,000 clones, roughly 73% of them singletons. The sequencing sample was made of PBMCs. The receptors shown here come from a woman aged 40 to 50 in good health and CMV-seropositive.

This chain links TRBV18 with TRBJ1-5; D perhaps matches TRBD1 (6 bases). The V gene's germline CDR1 is KGHSH and CDR2 LQKENI. The CDR3 extends over 13 amino acids. V lost 6 bases and J lost 7, with 13 bases in between. CDR3 loop: CASSEGVQQPQHF. The CDR3 nucleotides read TGTGCCAGCTCCGAGGGGGTGCAGCAGCCCCAGCATTTT.

This clone was observed a few times. The chain carries TRBV29-1 and TRBJ1-1; a weak D match, TRBD1 (5 bases). Germline CDR1 is SQVTM and CDR2 is ANQGSEA. The CDR3 is 13 amino acids. The V end lost 4 bases, the J end lost 4 bases, and 13 bases lay between the germline ends. The CDR3 bases are TGCAGCGTTGCCCCGGGGGGGATCACTGAAGCTTTCTTT. This translates into CSVAPGGITEAFF.